This T cell receptor (beta chain) was identified during a study of cytomegalovirus exposure and HLA in healthy donors (TCRdb year 2017). Study-level background: According to an earlier analysis of around 600 of the donors, roughly 180 million T cells yielded approximately 120 million unique TCR beta sequences and approximately 300 Gb of sequence data. An early release that covered about 600 HLA-typed donors contained around 330 gigabases of sequencing data and 65 million to 100 million unique TCR sequences. Among the roughly 380 genotyped donors, approximately 82% belonged to the genetic ancestry cluster associated with self-reported Caucasian donors. The study aimed to test whether signatures of past pathogen exposure could be identified by cataloging public T cell receptors. The study profiled the T cell repertoires of hundreds of subjects by immunosequencing and related them to cytomegalovirus serostatus. In addition to the first cohort of around 670 subjects, a separate validation cohort of 120 different subjects was used. To predict cytomegalovirus infection status, the study combined high-throughput TCR immunosequencing, statistical association of individual TCRs with disease status, and machine learning. To study patterns of TCR occurrence, a later analysis re-analyzed previously published TCR beta repertoires from several hundred donors and added high-resolution HLA genotyping. The later analysis used no new phenotypic data to find candidate immune exposures, relying instead on TCR beta sequences and their occurrence across donors. In an earlier analysis of several hundred of the donors, high-throughput TCR beta sequencing was used to judge whether each TCR beta V gene segment behaved as functional or pseudogenic. Alongside the repertoire data, information on donor age, sex, ethnicity and CMV serostatus was compiled. A later genetic analysis took genome-wide SNP genotypes for about 55% of the 666 donors and used that subset as a discovery cohort. Every discovery cohort repertoire had been produced on one sequencing platform. Class I and class II HLA loci were covered by the typing at four-digit resolution. Typing coverage differed by locus: A, B, C, DRB1 and DQB1 were typed in roughly 620-630 donors, DQA1 in approximately 520, DPA1 in nearly 610, and DPB1 in just under 490. Five DR-DQ haplotypes were handled as single units for association and clustering because linkage in the cohort was strong. On average, approximately 250,000 unique TCR beta nucleotide sequences were sequenced per donor among a few hundred genotyped donors of the cohort, with 15% to 20% of those sequences being non-productive.

There are 16 amino acids in the CDR3, from cysteine to phenylalanine inclusive. Here the CDR3 DNA is all that survives: 48 bases in frame from base 1. A distance of 16 bases separates the germline ends of V and J, which lose 0 bases and 8 bases respectively. The germline V gene yields MGHRA for CDR1 and YSYEKL for CDR2. In total, about 650 healthy bone marrow donors made up the cohort. At the time of sampling, all cohort members were nominally healthy, though unrecorded immune exposures were likely present. The donor tested CMV seronegative, placing the donor among the 350 or so seronegative members of the cohort. A peripheral blood sample was provided by each donor, and peripheral blood mononuclear cells were used for TCR beta sequencing. The Qiagen DNeasy Blood Extraction Kit was used to extract genomic DNA from the blood cell samples. Comment on this clone: This receptor's antigen is unknown.

Libraries were prepared through the immunoSEQ multiplex PCR assay. For the multiplex PCR, a mixture combining 60 forward primers for TCR Vbeta segments and 13 reverse primers for TCR Jbeta segments was used. The CDR3 region of rearranged TCR beta genes was amplified from genomic DNA with a multiplex PCR assay. On the Illumina HiSeq System, the amplified TCR beta libraries were sequenced as 87-base-pair reads. In the source study's methods: Across the 670 or so repertoires, a later analysis counted tens of millions of unique TCR beta chains, around 11 million of which were shared by at least two donors. To remove PCR and sequencing errors, raw reads were error-corrected and collapsed into unique sequences using a nearest-neighbor algorithm that merged closely related sequences. To assign V, D and J gene segments, CDR3 sequences were aligned to IMGT reference sequences. For a sequence to be retained, a match of at least six nucleotides was required to both a V gene segment and a J gene segment. A rearrangement was called productive if the CDR3 had no stop codons and remained in frame with V and J, and every other rearrangement was called non-productive. Following IMGT convention, CDR3 was defined as the stretch from the second conserved V-encoded cysteine to the conserved J-encoded phenylalanine. In an earlier analysis of around 540 of the donors, sequences lacking an unambiguous match to a single V gene segment were excluded. An earlier analysis of a few hundred of the donors called V segments functional above 56.7% productive rearrangements and segregating when the between-donor standard deviation exceeded 5%. A statistical classification framework was developed to diagnose cytomegalovirus status using the catalog of TCR beta chain sequences. V and J gene assignment, in a later analysis, came from comparing TCR nucleotide sequences with IMGT/GENE-DB human TR gene sequences. The TCRdist pipeline was used in a later analysis to assign CDR3 sequences and most-parsimonious VDJ recombination scenarios. In a later analysis, each TCR beta chain was defined by its CDR3 amino acid sequence together with its V-gene family, and reads lacking a unique V-gene family were excluded. To address suspected cross-contamination and a sequencing artifact, a later analysis removed 450 to 700 highly shared, low-generation-probability nucleotide sequences. A later analysis calculated a clonal expansion index for each public chain from normalized within-repertoire ranks of inferred template counts. A later analysis computed generation probabilities with a VDJ recombination model fitted to out-of-frame rearrangements, and checked the results against IGoR. A later analysis scored TCR-TCR, TCR-HLA and TCR-CMV co-occurrence with hypergeometric tests, applying a repertoire-size bias correction to TCR pairs. To estimate false discovery rates, a later analysis permuted the HLA or CMV assignments 20 times. In a later analysis, co-occurring TCRs were grouped using DBSCAN, with TCRdist sequence similarity added in when clustering inside HLA-allele-positive subsets. For co-occurrence clustering, repertoires with fewer than 30,000 or more than 120,000 public chains were excluded, along with four to six repertoires with anomalous nucleotide sharing. Sourced from immuneACCESS, this table was stored by TCRdb with only in-frame sequences that have V and J called. A share of the clones is absent; for the studies checked, an unresolved V gene accounts for under half, and the remainder has no known explanation. The D gene and trimming were derived from the DNA, and the V and J assignments and clone size from that table. The table kept for this sample lists 100,000 to 150,000 clones. The ten most abundant clones make up roughly 1.6% of the sample.

Findings and caveats that apply to the study as a whole: The classifier was reported to diagnose cytomegalovirus status with high specificity and sensitivity in both the original and validation cohorts. Immune exposure information for the cohort was limited to CMV serostatus. A further reported finding was that TCR beta sequences accurately predicted the HLA-A and HLA-B alleles for most subjects in the first cohort. Most TCR sequences were observed very rarely across donors, whereas some public TCRs were present in many individuals. Because some donors lacked HLA typing at each locus, the association tests relied only on the typed subset. Correlated functional status among segregating V segments might reflect linkage disequilibrium, but an unknown experimental factor could not be ruled out. Roughly uniform sequencing depth across donors was assumed in presence/absence analyses, although this assumption may not hold. The 87-base-pair reads could not distinguish some IMGT-functional V segments, including TRBV6-2 and TRBV6-3, so those segments were excluded. The earlier analysis of around 600 of the donors excluded some 15 rarely observed V segments, including chromosome 9 orphons, because counts were too low. When HLA alleles, especially DR and DQ, strongly co-occurred, TCR associations were difficult to assign to individual alleles. In this cohort, only TCR beta chains were sequenced, and detectable features were limited by the absence of alpha or paired-chain data. The sequencing pipeline was judged likely to have produced a cluster of highly shared sequence variants as a technical artifact. A total of roughly 160 TCR beta chains were listed by the study as associated with cytomegalovirus. Specific HLA alleles were associated with roughly 16,000 TCR beta sequences at a false discovery rate of 0.05 in a later analysis. An earlier analysis of around 600 of the donors showed that most TCR beta V segments appeared in productive rearrangements either about 90% or about 30% of the time, which broadly matched IMGT annotations. Three of the identified cytomegalovirus-associated TCR beta chains were confirmed in vitro to be specific for cytomegalovirus antigens. V-gene and J-gene trimming of TCR beta chains was associated with a missense DCLRE1C variant in a later genetic analysis, and the association was replicated in an independent cohort. In a later analysis, several top co-occurrence clusters were reported to appear linked to parvovirus B19, influenza, CMV and Epstein-Barr virus. In a later analysis, the rate of TCR association differed among HLA loci, with DRB1 alleles having the most associated TCRs and HLA-C alleles having the fewest. According to a later genetic analysis, donors in an Asian-associated ancestry cluster had fewer N-insertions in productive TCRs than the approximately 610-donor mean. In a later analysis, HLA-associated TCR beta chains were found to be more clonally expanded and to have lower generation probabilities than equally common non-associated chains. According to a later analysis, most CMV-associated TCR beta chains appeared to be HLA-restricted, and the HLA associations seemed to be driven largely by CMV exposure. The authors suggested that the approach could potentially be generalized to other disease states and immunological phenotypes.

The V gene is TRBV4-1 and the J gene is TRBJ1-4, and possibly TRBD1, on 5 matching bases. The source material was PBMCs. The sequence came from a woman between 40 and 50 years old in good health and CMV-seronegative. The DNA sequence reads TGCGCCAGCAGCCAAGAACCGGCAGGGCGAGAAGAAAAACTGTTTTTT. The translation is CASSQEPAGREEKLFF.